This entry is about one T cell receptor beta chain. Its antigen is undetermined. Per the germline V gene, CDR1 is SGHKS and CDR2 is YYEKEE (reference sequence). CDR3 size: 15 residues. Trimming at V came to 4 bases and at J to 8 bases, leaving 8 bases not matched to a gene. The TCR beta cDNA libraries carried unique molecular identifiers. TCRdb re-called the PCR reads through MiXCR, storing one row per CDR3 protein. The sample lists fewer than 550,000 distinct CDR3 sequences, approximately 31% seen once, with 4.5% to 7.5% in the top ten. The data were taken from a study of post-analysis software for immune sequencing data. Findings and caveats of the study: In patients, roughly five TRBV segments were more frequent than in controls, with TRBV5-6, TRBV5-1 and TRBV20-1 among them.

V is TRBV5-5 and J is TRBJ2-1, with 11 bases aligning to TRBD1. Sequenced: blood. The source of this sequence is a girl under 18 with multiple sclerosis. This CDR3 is CASSVPGQGVYEQFF. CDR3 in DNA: TGTGCCAGCAGCGTTCCGGGACAGGGGGTTTATGAGCAGTTCTTC.